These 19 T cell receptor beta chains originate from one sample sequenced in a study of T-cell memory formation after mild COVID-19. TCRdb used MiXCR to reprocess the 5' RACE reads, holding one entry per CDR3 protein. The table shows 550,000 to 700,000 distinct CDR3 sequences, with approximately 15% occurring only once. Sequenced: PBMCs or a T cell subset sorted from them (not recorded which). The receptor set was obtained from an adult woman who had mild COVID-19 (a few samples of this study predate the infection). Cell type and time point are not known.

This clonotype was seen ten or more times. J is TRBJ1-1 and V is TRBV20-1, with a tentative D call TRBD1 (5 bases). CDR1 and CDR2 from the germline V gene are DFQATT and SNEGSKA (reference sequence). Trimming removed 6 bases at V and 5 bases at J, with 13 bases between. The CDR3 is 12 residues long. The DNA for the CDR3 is TGCAGTGCACGGGGTGGGGGGACTGAAGCTTTCTTT. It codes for CSARGGGTEAFF.

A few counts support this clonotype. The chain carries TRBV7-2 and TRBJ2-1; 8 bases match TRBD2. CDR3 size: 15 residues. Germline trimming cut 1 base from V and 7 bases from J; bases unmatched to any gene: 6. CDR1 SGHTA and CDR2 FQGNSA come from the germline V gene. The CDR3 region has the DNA TGTGCCAGCAGCTTAGGGGGTTCGGGAGGGAATGAGCAGTTCTTC. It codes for CASSLGGSGGNEQFF.

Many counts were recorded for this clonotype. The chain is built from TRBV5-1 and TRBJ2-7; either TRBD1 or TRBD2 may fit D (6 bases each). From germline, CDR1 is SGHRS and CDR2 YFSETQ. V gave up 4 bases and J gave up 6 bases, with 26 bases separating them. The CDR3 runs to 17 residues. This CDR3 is CASSPRREQGIGGEQYF. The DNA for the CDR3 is TGCGCCAGCAGCCCTCGGAGGGAACAGGGTATAGGAGGCGAGCAGTACTTC.

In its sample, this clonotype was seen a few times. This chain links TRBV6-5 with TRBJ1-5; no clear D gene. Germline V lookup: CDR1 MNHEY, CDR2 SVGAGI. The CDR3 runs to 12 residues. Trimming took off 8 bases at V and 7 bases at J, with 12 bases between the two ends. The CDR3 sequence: CASQRAGQPQHF. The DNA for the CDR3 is TGTGCCAGCCAGAGGGCGGGACAGCCCCAGCATTTT.

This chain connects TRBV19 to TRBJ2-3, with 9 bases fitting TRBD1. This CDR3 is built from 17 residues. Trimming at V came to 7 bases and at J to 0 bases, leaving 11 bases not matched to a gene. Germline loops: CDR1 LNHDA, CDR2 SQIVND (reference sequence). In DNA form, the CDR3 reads TGTGCCAGTACCCCCGACAGGGGGTTACCTAGCACAGATACGCAGTATTTT. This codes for CASTPDRGLPSTDTQYF.

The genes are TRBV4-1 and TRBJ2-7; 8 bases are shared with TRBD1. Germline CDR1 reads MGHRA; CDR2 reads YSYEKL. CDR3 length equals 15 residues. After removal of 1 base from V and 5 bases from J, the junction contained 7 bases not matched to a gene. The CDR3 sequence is CASSQGTGWSDEQYF. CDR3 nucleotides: TGCGCCAGCAGCCAAGGGACAGGGTGGTCGGACGAGCAGTACTTC.

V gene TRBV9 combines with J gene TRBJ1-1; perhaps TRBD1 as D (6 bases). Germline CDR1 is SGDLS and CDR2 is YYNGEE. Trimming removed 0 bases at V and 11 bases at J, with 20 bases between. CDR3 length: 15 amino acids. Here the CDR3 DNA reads TGTGCCAGCAGCGTAGTAGAGGGGACACTCGGGGGGGCTTTCTTT. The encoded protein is CASSVVEGTLGGAFF.

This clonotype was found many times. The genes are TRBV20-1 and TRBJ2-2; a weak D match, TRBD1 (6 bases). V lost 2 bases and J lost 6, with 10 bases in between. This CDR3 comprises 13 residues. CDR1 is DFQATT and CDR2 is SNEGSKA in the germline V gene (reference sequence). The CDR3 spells CSARYRTAGELFF. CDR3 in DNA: TGCAGTGCTAGATACAGGACAGCCGGGGAGCTGTTTTTT.

The CDR3 sequence: CASSSLTGVMNTEAFF. In DNA, the CDR3 is TGTGCCAGCAGTTCCCTTACAGGGGTGATGAACACTGAAGCTTTCTTT. This chain uses TRBV6-2 or TRBV6-3 with TRBJ1-1, with 7 bases lining up with TRBD1. Germline V gene lookup returns CDR1 MNHEY and CDR2 SVGEGT. Trimming cost V 4 bases and J 0 bases; bases outside gene matches: 8. The CDR3 runs 16 residues.

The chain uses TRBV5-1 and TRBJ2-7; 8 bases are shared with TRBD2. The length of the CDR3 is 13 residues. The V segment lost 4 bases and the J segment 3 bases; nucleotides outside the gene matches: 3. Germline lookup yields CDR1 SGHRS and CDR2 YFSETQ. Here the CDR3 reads CASSKRELYEQYF. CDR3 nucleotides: TGCGCCAGCAGCAAGCGGGAGCTCTACGAGCAGTACTTC.

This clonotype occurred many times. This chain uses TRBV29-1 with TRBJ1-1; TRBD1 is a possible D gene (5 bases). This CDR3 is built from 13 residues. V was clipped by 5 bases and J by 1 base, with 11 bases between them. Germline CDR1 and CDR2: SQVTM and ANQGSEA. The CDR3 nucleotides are TGCAGCGTTCCTCAAAGGGGGAACACTGAAGCTTTCTTT. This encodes CSVPQRGNTEAFF.

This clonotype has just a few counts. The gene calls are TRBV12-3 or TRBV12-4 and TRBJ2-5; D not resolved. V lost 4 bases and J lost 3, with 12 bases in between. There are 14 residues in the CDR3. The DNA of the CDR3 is TGTGCCAGCAGTTCGTTCCTAGGCGAAGAGACCCAGTACTTC. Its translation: CASSSFLGEETQYF.

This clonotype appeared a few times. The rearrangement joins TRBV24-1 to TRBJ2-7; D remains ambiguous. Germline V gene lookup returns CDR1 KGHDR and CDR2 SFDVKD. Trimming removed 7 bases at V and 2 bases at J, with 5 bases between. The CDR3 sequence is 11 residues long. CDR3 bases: TGTGCCACCAGAGATGCCTACGAGCAGTACTTC. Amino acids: CATRDAYEQYF.

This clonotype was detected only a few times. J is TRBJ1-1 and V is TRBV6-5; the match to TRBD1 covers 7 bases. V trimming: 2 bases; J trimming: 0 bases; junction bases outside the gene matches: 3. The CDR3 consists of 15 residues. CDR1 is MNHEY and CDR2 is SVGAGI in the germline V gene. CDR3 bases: TGTGCCAGCAGTTACGGGGACAGACTGAACACTGAAGCTTTCTTT. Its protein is CASSYGDRLNTEAFF.

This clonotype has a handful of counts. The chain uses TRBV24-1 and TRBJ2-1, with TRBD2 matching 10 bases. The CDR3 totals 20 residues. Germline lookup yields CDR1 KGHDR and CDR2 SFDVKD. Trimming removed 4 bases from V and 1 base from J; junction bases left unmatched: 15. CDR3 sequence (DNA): TGTGCCACCAGTGACTCCACTTGGGGGCTAGCGGGAGTATCCTACAATGAGCAGTTCTTC. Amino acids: CATSDSTWGLAGVSYNEQFF.

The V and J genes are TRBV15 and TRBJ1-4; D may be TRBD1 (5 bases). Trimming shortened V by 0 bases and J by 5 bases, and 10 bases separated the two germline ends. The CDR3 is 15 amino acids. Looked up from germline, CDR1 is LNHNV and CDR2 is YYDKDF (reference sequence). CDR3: CATSRDGGRNEKLFF. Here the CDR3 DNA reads TGTGCCACCAGCAGAGATGGGGGACGGAATGAAAAACTGTTTTTT.

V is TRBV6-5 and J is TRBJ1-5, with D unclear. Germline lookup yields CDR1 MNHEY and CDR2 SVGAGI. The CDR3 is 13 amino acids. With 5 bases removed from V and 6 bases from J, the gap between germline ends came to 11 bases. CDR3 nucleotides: TGTGCCAGCAGTCCTAGAACGAGTCAGCCCCAGCATTTT. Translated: CASSPRTSQPQHF.

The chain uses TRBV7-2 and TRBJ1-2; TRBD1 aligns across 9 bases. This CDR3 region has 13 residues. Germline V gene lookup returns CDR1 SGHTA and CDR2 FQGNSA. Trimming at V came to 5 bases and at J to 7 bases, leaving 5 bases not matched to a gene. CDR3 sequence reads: CASSHDRGSGYTF. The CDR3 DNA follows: TGTGCCAGCAGCCATGACAGGGGGAGTGGCTACACCTTC.

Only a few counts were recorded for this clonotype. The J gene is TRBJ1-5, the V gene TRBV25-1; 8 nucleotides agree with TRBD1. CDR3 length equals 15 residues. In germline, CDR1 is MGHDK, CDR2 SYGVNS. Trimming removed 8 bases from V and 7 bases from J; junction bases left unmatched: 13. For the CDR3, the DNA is TGTGCCAGCTCCTCTGACGGACAGGGACGCCAGCCCCAGCATTTT. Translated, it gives CASSSDGQGRQPQHF. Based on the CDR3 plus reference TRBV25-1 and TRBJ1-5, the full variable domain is EADIYQTPRYLVIGTGKKITLECSQTMGHDKMYWYQQDPGMELHLIHYSYGVNSTEKGDLSSESTVSRIRTEHFPLTLESARPSHTSQYLCASSSDGQGRQPQHFGDGTRLSIL.